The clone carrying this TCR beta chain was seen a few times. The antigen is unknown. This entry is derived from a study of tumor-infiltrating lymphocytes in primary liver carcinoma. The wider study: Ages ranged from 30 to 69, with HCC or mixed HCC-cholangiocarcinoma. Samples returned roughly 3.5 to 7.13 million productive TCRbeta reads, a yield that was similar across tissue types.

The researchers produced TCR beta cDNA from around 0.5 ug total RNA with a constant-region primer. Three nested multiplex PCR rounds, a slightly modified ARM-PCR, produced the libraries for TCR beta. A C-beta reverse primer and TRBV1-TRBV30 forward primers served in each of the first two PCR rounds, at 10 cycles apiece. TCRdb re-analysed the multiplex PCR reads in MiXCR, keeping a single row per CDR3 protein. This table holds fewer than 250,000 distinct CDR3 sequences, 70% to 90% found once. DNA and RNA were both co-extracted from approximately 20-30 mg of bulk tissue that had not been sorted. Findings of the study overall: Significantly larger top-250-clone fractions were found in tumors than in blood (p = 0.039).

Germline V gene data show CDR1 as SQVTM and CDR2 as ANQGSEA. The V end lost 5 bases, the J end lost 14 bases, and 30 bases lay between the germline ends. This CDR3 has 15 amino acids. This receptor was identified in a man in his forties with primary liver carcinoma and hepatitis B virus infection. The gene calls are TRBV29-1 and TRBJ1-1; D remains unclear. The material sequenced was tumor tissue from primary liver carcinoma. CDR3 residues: CSVRAGWGMNTETFF. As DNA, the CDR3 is TGCAGCGTTCGGGCGGGGTGGGGAATGAACACTGAGACCTTCTTT.